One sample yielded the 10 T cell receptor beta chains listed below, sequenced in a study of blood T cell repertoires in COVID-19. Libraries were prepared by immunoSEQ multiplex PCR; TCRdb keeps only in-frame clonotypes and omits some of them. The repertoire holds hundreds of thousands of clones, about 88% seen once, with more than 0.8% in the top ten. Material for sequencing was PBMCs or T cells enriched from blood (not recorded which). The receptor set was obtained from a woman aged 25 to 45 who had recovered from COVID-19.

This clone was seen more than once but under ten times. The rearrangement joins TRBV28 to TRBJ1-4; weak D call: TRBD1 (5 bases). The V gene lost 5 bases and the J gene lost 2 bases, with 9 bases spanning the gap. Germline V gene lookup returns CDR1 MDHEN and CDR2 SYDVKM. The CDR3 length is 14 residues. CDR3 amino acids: CASSSSGTNEKLFF. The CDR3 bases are TGTGCCAGCAGTAGTTCAGGGACTAATGAAAAACTGTTTTTT.

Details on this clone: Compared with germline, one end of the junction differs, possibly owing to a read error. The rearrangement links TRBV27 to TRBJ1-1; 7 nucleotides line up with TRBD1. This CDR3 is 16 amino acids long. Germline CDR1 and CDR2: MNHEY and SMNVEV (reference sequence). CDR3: CASSSDKRGLVTEAFF. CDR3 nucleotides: TGTGCCAGTAGTTCCGATAAAAGGGGGCTGGTTACTGAAGCTTTCTTT.

CDR3 sequence: CASSPPTGGAFGGYTF. The CDR3 DNA reads TGTGCCAGCAGCCCACCCACAGGGGGCGCATTTGGAGGCTACACCTTC. This sequence joins TRBV7-9 and TRBJ1-2; 9 nucleotides line up with TRBD1. V lost 5 bases and J lost 8; bases outside the gene matches: 15. The CDR3 is made up of 16 amino acids. Per germline, CDR1 SEHNR and CDR2 FQNEAQ (reference sequence).

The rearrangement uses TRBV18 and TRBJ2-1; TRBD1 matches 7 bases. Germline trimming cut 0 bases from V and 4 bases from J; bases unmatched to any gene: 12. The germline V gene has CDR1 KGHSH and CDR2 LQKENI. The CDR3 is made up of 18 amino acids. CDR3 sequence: CASSPPGTGANLYNEQFF. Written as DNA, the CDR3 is TGTGCCAGCTCACCACCCGGTACAGGGGCAAATTTATACAATGAGCAGTTCTTC.

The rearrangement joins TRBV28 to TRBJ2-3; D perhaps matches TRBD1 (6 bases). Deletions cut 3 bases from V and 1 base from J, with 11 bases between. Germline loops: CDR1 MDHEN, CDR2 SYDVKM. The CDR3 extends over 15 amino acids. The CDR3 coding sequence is TGTGCCAGCAGTTTCGCAGGGGCAGGCACAGATACGCAGTATTTT. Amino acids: CASSFAGAGTDTQYF. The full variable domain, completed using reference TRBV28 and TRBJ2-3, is DVKVTQSSRYLVKRTGEKVFLECVQDMDHENMFWYRQDPGLGLRLIYFSYDVKMKEKGDIPEGYSVSREKKERFSLILESASTNQTSMYLCASSFAGAGTDTQYFGPGTRLTVL.

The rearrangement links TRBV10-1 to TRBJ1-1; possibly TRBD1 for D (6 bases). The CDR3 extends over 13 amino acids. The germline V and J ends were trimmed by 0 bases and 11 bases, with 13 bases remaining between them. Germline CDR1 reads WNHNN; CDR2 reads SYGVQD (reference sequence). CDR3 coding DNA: TGCGCCAGCAGTGAGTCTTTATCAGGGGAGGCTTTCTTT. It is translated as CASSESLSGEAFF.

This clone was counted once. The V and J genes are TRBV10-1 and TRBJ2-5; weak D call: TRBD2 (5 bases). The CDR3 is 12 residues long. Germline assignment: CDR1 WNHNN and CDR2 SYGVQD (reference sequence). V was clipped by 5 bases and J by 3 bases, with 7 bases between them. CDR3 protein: CASSPGKETQYF. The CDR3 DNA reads TGCGCCAGCAGTCCGGGAAAAGAGACCCAGTACTTC.

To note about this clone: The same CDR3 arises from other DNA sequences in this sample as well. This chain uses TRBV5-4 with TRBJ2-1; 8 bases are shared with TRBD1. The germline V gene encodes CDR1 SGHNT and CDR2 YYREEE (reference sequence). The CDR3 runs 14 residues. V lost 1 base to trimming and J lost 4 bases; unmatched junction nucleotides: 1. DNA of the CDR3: TGTGCCAGCAGCTTGACAGGGGGTTACAATGAGCAGTTCTTC. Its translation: CASSLTGGYNEQFF. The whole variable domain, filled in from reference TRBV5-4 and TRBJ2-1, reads ETGVTQSPTHLIKTRGQQVTLRCSSQSGHNTVSWYQQALGQGPQFIFQYYREEENGRGNFPPRFSGLQFPNYSSELNVNALELDDSALYLCASSLTGGYNEQFFGPGTRLTVL.

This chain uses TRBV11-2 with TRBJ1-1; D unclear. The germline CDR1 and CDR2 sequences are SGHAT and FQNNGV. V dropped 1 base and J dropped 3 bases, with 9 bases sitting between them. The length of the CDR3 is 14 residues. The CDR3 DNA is TGTGCCAGCAGCTTAGCCGGGCGGGACACTGAAGCTTTCTTT. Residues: CASSLAGRDTEAFF.

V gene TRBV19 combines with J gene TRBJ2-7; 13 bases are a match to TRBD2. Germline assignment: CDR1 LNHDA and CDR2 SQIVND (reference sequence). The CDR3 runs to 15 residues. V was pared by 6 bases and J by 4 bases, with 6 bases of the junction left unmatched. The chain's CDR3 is CASRRTSGGGYEQYF. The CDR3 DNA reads TGTGCCAGTAGACGGACTAGCGGGGGAGGGTACGAGCAGTACTTC.